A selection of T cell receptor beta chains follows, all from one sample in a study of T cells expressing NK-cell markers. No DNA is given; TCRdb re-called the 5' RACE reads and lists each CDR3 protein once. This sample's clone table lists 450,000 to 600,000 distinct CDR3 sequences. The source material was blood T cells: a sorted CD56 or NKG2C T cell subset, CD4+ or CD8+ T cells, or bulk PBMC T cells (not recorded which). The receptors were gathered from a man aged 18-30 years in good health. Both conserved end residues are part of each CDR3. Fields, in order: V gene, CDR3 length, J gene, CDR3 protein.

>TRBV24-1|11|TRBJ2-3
CATWTGDTQYF
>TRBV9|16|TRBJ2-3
CASTGAVQTSTDTQYF
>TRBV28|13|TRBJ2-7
CASNPTYYYEQYF
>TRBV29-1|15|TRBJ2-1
CSVVETSRIRNEQFF
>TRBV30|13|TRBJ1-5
CAWSVHEYQPQHF
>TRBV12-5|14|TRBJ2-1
CASGLVGFYNEQFF
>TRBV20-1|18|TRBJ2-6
CSARTRLAYDSGANVLTF
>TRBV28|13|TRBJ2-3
CASSRWGTDTQYF
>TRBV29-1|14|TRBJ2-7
CSVDSGSDLYEQYF
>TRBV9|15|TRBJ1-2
CASSVGDRGPDGYTF
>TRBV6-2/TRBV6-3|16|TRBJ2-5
CASSLFSGVTQETQYF
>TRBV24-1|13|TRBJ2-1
CATRLAGGDEQFF
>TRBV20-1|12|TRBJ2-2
CSARRTTGELFF
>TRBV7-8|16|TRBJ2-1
CASSPGLAGSYNEQFF
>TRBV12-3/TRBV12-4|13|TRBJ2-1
CASSLAPTSGPFF
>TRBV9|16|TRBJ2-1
CASSGGIAGGMREQFF
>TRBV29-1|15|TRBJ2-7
CSVEDREGEGYEQYF
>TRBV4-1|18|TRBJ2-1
CASSPLKRGTSPYNEQFF
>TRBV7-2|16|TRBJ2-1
CASSRPPGPGYNEQFF
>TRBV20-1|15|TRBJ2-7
CSATGGRRETYEQYF
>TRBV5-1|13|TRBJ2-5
CASTGPEGETQYF
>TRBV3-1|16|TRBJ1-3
CASSQVGTGKGNTIYF
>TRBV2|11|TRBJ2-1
CAGTLYNEQFF
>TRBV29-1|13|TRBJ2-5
CSVVFGYQETQYF
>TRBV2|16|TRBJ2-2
CAIQPSERANTGELFF
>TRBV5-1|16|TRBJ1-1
CASSLVGAGENTEAFF
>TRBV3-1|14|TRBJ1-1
CASSYEDRNTEAFF
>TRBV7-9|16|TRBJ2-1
CASTYPGHRPYNEQFF
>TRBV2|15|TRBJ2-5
CASTRDRGHQETQYF
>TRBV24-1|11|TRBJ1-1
CATEIQGLAFF